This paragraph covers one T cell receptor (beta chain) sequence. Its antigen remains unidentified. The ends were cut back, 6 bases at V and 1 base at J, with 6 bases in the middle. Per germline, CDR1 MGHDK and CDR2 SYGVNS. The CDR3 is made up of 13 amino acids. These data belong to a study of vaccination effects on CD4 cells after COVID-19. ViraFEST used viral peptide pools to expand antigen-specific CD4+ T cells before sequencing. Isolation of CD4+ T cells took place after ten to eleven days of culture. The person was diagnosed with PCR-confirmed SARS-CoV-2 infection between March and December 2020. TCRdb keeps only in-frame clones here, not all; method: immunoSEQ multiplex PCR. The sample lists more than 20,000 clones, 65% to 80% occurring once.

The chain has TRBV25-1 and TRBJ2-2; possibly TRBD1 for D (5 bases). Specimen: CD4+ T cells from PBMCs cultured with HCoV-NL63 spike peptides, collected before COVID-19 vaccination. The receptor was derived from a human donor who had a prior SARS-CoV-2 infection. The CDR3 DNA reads TGTGCCAGCAGCGACAGGAACACCGGGGAGCTGTTTTTT. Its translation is CASSDRNTGELFF.